This TCR beta chain was observed in a study of T cell responses to AZD1222 COVID-19 vaccine. Points from the study as a whole: Clonal diversity was possibly underestimated, and the donors were mostly white British, with more females. At study baseline, merely six AZD1222 recipients were seropositive.

This clone was counted a single time. The antigen remains unidentified. Only in-frame clones appear in the TCRdb table, and some are missing; sequencing was by immunoSEQ multiplex PCR. The sample yields about 97,000 clones, around 83% seen once. Trimming at V came to 4 bases and at J to 0 bases, leaving 4 bases not matched to a gene. Germline values: CDR1 MNHEY, CDR2 SMNVEV (reference sequence). The CDR3 length is 15 residues. The rearrangement links TRBV27 to TRBJ1-2; 8 positions agree with TRBD1. Source: peripheral blood, taken on day 0 of AZD1222 vaccination. This receptor was taken from an adult in good health. CDR3 sequence: CASSSWTGPNYGYTF. The CDR3 DNA reads as TGTGCCAGCAGTTCCTGGACAGGGCCTAACTATGGCTACACCTTC.